A selection of T cell receptor beta chains follows, all from one sample in a study of siplizumab effects on memory and regulatory T cells. Method: immunoSEQ multiplex PCR; TCRdb's copy keeps in-frame clones and lacks some. The profile shows about 63,000 clones, 70% to 90% of them singletons. Sequencing was carried out using memory CD4+ T cells sorted from blood. The receptors shown here come from a human donor in good health. Both conserved end residues are part of each CDR3. A D gene is named only where the DNA matches it firmly. Expanded clones get a size class; other rows say once, few or many, or leave the size out.

cdr3_nt | cdr3_aa | j_call | d_call | v_call | clone_size
TGTGCCAGCATCGAACAGGGAATGAACACTGAAGCTTTCTTT | CASIEQGMNTEAFF | TRBJ1-1 | NA | TRBV2 | NA
TGCGCCAGCAGCTTGGCCGGGCAGGACACCGGGGAGCTGTTTTTT | CASSLAGQDTGELFF | TRBJ2-2 | NA | TRBV5-1 | NA
TGTGCCAGTAGTATTCAGGGATGGGGAGAGACCCAGTACTTC | CASSIQGWGETQYF | TRBJ2-5 | NA | TRBV19 | NA
TGTGCCAGCAGCGTAGCTGATGGCGGGAGAAGGCAGACCGGGGAGCTGTTTTTT | CASSVADGGRRQTGELFF | TRBJ2-2 | TRBD2 | TRBV9 | NA
TGCGCCAGCAGCCAAGTTGGAACTGGAAACACCATATATTTT | CASSQVGTGNTIYF | TRBJ1-3 | NA | TRBV4-1 | NA
TGTGCCAGCTCACCGTTCCAAGGGGACAGATACTACGAGCAGTACTTC | CASSPFQGDRYYEQYF | TRBJ2-7 | TRBD1 | TRBV18 | NA
TGCGCCTCCGTACGAGATACCGGGGAGCTGTTTTTT | CASVRDTGELFF | TRBJ2-2 | NA | TRBV5-1 | NA
TGTGCCAGCAGTTACTCATCAGCCAGCTCCTACGAGCAGTACTTC | CASSYSSASSYEQYF | TRBJ2-7 | NA | TRBV6-5 | NA
TGTGCTAGTGGTTTGGTACGGGGTCAGCCCCAGCATTTT | CASGLVRGQPQHF | TRBJ1-5 | NA | TRBV12-5 | NA
TGTGCCAGCAGTTCCACAGCCTTTACGCCCCAGCATTTT | CASSSTAFTPQHF | TRBJ1-5 | NA | TRBV6-5 | once
TGTGCCAGCATCCAAACCGGGACAGGGGACGGCTACACCTTC | CASIQTGTGDGYTF | TRBJ1-2 | TRBD1 | TRBV6-1 | NA
TGCGCCAGCAGCTTGGGTGGACTAGCGGCTCTCCGGGAGACCCAGTACTTC | CASSLGGLAALRETQYF | TRBJ2-5 | TRBD2 | TRBV5-1 | NA